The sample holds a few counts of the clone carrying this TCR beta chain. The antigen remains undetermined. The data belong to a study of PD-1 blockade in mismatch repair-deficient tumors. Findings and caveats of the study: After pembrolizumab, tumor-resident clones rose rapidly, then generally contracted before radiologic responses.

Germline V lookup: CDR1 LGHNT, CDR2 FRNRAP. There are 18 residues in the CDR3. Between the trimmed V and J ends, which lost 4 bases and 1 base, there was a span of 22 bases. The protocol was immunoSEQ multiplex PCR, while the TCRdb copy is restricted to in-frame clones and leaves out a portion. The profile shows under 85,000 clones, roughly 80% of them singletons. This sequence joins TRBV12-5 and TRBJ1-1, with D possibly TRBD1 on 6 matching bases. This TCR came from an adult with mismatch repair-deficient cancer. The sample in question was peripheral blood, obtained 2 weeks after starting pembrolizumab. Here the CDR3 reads CASGWGGQSRSPNTEAFF. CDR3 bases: TGTGCTAGTGGTTGGGGAGGACAGTCCCGATCACCGAACACTGAAGCTTTCTTT.